This T cell receptor beta chain appears in the sequencing data of a study of cytomegalovirus exposure and HLA in healthy donors. Study-wide results and caveats: TRBV6-2, TRBV6-3 and some other V segments were excluded as indistinguishable.

With 2 bases clipped from V and 5 bases from J, the junction kept 8 bases outside the gene matches. Germline CDR1 MNHNY, CDR2 SVGAGI (reference sequence). This CDR3 contains 16 residues. Notes on this clone: Its antigen is unidentified.

PCR was performed using 60 Vbeta and 13 Jbeta primers. Only in-frame clones appear in the TCRdb table, and some are missing; sequencing was by immunoSEQ multiplex PCR. The repertoire consists of about 170,000 clones, with approximately 76% occurring once and the leading ten covering approximately 5.4%. V gene TRBV6-6 combines with J gene TRBJ1-1; TRBD1 aligns across 10 bases. This TCR came from a woman aged 18-30 years in good health and CMV-seropositive. The specimen sequenced was PBMCs. The chain's CDR3 is CASSYPGTGAATEAFF. The CDR3 DNA follows: TGTGCCAGCAGTTACCCCGGGACAGGGGCGGCTACTGAAGCTTTCTTT.